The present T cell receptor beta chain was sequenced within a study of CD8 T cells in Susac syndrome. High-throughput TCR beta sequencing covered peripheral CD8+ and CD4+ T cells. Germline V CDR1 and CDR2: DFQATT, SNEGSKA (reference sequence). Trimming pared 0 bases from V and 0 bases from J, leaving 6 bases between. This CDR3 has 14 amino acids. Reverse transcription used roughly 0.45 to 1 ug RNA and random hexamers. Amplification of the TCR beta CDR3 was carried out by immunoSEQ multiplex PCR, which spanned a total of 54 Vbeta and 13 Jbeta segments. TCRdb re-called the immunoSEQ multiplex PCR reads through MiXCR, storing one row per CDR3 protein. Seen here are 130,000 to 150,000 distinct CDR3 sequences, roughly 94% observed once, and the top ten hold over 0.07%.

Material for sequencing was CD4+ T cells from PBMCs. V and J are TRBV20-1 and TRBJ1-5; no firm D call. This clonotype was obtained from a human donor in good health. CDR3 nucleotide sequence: TGCAGTGCTAGAGATCCTGGTAGCAATCAGCCCCAGCATTTT. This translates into CSARDPGSNQPQHF.